Listed below are T cell receptor beta chains from one sample, sequenced in a study of early T cells in non-severe SARS-CoV-2 infection. TCRdb reprocessed the 5' RACE reads with MiXCR, giving one entry per CDR3 protein. The sample holds 45,000 to 70,000 distinct CDR3 sequences, under 7.5% seen once. What was sequenced was whole blood. These receptor sequences come from an adult who was a healthcare worker with PCR-confirmed SARS-CoV-2 infection or an uninfected control (not recorded which). Each CDR3 is given with its conserved first and last residue. The D gene is left open where the match is weak. Clone size is not always given. Where it is, it says once, few, many or a class for expanded clones.

v_call: TRBV7-8; clone_size: many; d_call: TRBD2; j_call: TRBJ2-1; cdr3_nt: TGTGCCAGCAGCCGGCTAGCGGGGGGGAGCAATGAGCAGTTCTTC; cdr3_aa: CASSRLAGGSNEQFF
v_call: TRBV15; clone_size: NA; d_call: TRBD2; j_call: TRBJ2-3; cdr3_nt: TGTGCCACCAGCGGAATCAGGCGGGGGAGCACAGATACGCAGTATTTT; cdr3_aa: CATSGIRRGSTDTQYF
v_call: TRBV20-1; clone_size: few; d_call: TRBD1; j_call: TRBJ1-1; cdr3_nt: TGCAGTGCTAGAGATAAGGGGGCGGGCACTGAAGCTTTCTTT; cdr3_aa: CSARDKGAGTEAFF
v_call: TRBV24-1; clone_size: NA; d_call: NA; j_call: TRBJ1-1; cdr3_nt: TGTGCCACCACCGCCCAGGGGAACACTGAAGCTTTCTTT; cdr3_aa: CATTAQGNTEAFF
v_call: TRBV11-2; clone_size: many; d_call: NA; j_call: TRBJ1-3; cdr3_nt: TGTGCCAGCCGGCAGGGGCTCTCTGGAAACACCATATATTTT; cdr3_aa: CASRQGLSGNTIYF
v_call: TRBV6-5; clone_size: few; d_call: NA; j_call: TRBJ2-3; cdr3_nt: TGTGCCAGCAGTTACGACAGGAGTAGCACAGATACGCAGTATTTT; cdr3_aa: CASSYDRSSTDTQYF
v_call: TRBV20-1; clone_size: many; d_call: TRBD1; j_call: TRBJ2-7; cdr3_nt: TGCAGTGCTAGTGACGACAGGGTAGGGAACGAGCAGTACTTC; cdr3_aa: CSASDDRVGNEQYF
v_call: TRBV27; clone_size: many; d_call: NA; j_call: TRBJ2-7; cdr3_nt: TGTGCCAGCAGTTTCCGTGGACCGAGCTTCTACGAGCAGTACTTC; cdr3_aa: CASSFRGPSFYEQYF
v_call: TRBV21-1; clone_size: NA; d_call: NA; j_call: TRBJ1-3; cdr3_nt: TGTGCCAGCAGCAAAGTGGCCCCCAGCTCTGGAAACACCATATATTTT; cdr3_aa: CASSKVAPSSGNTIYF
v_call: TRBV4-1; clone_size: many; d_call: NA; j_call: TRBJ2-7; cdr3_nt: TGCGCCAGCAGCCCCATGGGGCCCCGGGTATACGAGCAGTACTTC; cdr3_aa: CASSPMGPRVYEQYF
v_call: TRBV7-2; clone_size: many; d_call: NA; j_call: TRBJ2-6; cdr3_nt: TGTGCCAGCAGTTTGACAGCTCTGCTTGGCTCTGGGGCCAACGTCCTGACTTTC; cdr3_aa: CASSLTALLGSGANVLTF
v_call: TRBV14; clone_size: NA; d_call: NA; j_call: TRBJ1-2; cdr3_nt: TGTGCCAGCAGCCCGAATAGGTTCGCACAGGGTGGCTACACCTTC; cdr3_aa: CASSPNRFAQGGYTF
v_call: TRBV5-4; clone_size: NA; d_call: TRBD1; j_call: TRBJ2-2; cdr3_nt: TGTGCCAGCAGCCCGCAGGGACAGAGCACCGGGGAGCTGTTTTTT; cdr3_aa: CASSPQGQSTGELFF
v_call: TRBV11-2; clone_size: few; d_call: TRBD2; j_call: TRBJ2-7; cdr3_nt: TGTGCCAGCAGCTTAGCCGGGACTATTCTCGACGAGCAGTACTTC; cdr3_aa: CASSLAGTILDEQYF
v_call: TRBV12-3/TRBV12-4; clone_size: NA; d_call: TRBD1; j_call: TRBJ1-6; cdr3_nt: TGTGCCAGCACCGCGGGACAGGTTAGGAATTCACCCCTCCACTTT; cdr3_aa: CASTAGQVRNSPLHF
v_call: TRBV12-3/TRBV12-4; clone_size: many; d_call: TRBD2; j_call: TRBJ2-1; cdr3_nt: TGTGCCAGCAGTCCCGCGGGGGGTTCCTACAATGAGCAGTTCTTC; cdr3_aa: CASSPAGGSYNEQFF
v_call: TRBV30; clone_size: many; d_call: TRBD1; j_call: TRBJ2-7; cdr3_nt: TGTGCCTGGAACGCAGGGGGCCGCTACGAGCAGTACTTC; cdr3_aa: CAWNAGGRYEQYF
v_call: TRBV18; clone_size: few; d_call: TRBD1; j_call: TRBJ2-7; cdr3_nt: TGTGCCAGCTTACCTTCCCGGGACAGGGTTGGGTACTTC; cdr3_aa: CASLPSRDRVGYF
v_call: TRBV19; clone_size: few; d_call: TRBD2; j_call: TRBJ2-3; cdr3_nt: TGTGCCAGTAGGGCTTTAGCGGGGACAACCCTTAGCACAGATACGCAGTATTTT; cdr3_aa: CASRALAGTTLSTDTQYF
v_call: TRBV27; clone_size: NA; d_call: NA; j_call: TRBJ2-3; cdr3_nt: TGTGCCAGCAGTTCTCCGGGCAGCCCCAAGACAGATACGCAGTATTTT; cdr3_aa: CASSSPGSPKTDTQYF
v_call: TRBV10-2; clone_size: many; d_call: NA; j_call: TRBJ2-1; cdr3_nt: TGCGCCAGCAGTGAGGGGACTGCAGGGCAGTTCTTC; cdr3_aa: CASSEGTAGQFF
v_call: TRBV4-1; clone_size: NA; d_call: TRBD1; j_call: TRBJ2-7; cdr3_nt: TGCGCCAGCAGCCGAAAGGACAGGGCTACCTACGAGCAGTACTTC; cdr3_aa: CASSRKDRATYEQYF
v_call: TRBV4-2; clone_size: NA; d_call: NA; j_call: TRBJ2-1; cdr3_nt: TGTGCCAGCAGCCACGTAGCGGCGAGCTACAATGAGCAGTTCTTC; cdr3_aa: CASSHVAASYNEQFF
v_call: TRBV12-3/TRBV12-4; clone_size: many; d_call: NA; j_call: TRBJ1-1; cdr3_nt: TGTGCCAGCAGTATGACAGGGAACACTGAAGCTTTCTTT; cdr3_aa: CASSMTGNTEAFF
v_call: TRBV11-3; clone_size: many; d_call: NA; j_call: TRBJ1-5; cdr3_nt: TGTGCCAGCAGCTTATCCCGGTATCAGCCCCAGCATTTT; cdr3_aa: CASSLSRYQPQHF
v_call: TRBV7-9; clone_size: many; d_call: NA; j_call: TRBJ1-2; cdr3_nt: TGTGCCAGCAGCTTAAATGCGGCAGCCCCTAACTATGGCTACACCTTC; cdr3_aa: CASSLNAAAPNYGYTF
v_call: TRBV7-2; clone_size: many; d_call: NA; j_call: TRBJ1-3; cdr3_nt: TGTGCCAGCAGCTTAGTGCACAGACCGAGGACCTCTGGAAACACCATATATTTT; cdr3_aa: CASSLVHRPRTSGNTIYF
v_call: TRBV12-3/TRBV12-4; clone_size: NA; d_call: TRBD2; j_call: TRBJ2-1; cdr3_nt: TGTGCCAGCAGTTTAGTTCGGGGGGCCTACAATGAGCAGTTCTTC; cdr3_aa: CASSLVRGAYNEQFF
v_call: TRBV10-2; clone_size: NA; d_call: NA; j_call: TRBJ2-2; cdr3_nt: TGCGCCAGCAGACTTAGGGCCGGGGAGCTGTTTTTT; cdr3_aa: CASRLRAGELFF
v_call: TRBV11-2; clone_size: NA; d_call: TRBD2; j_call: TRBJ2-5; cdr3_nt: TGTGCCAGCAGCTTAGGTGGGCTAGCGGATCCCCAAGAGACCCAGTACTTC; cdr3_aa: CASSLGGLADPQETQYF
v_call: TRBV29-1; clone_size: once; d_call: NA; j_call: TRBJ1-6; cdr3_nt: TGCAGCGTTCGCATCGGAAGGGAGAATTCACCCCTCCACTTT; cdr3_aa: CSVRIGRENSPLHF
v_call: TRBV12-3/TRBV12-4; clone_size: NA; d_call: NA; j_call: TRBJ1-3; cdr3_nt: TGTGCCAGCAGTCCACCGGGCCTCTCTGGAAACACCATATATTTT; cdr3_aa: CASSPPGLSGNTIYF
v_call: TRBV28; clone_size: many; d_call: NA; j_call: TRBJ2-4; cdr3_nt: TGTGCCAGCAGCCCCACGAGGGGACAAAACATTCAGTACTTC; cdr3_aa: CASSPTRGQNIQYF
v_call: TRBV20-1; clone_size: many; d_call: NA; j_call: TRBJ2-3; cdr3_nt: TGCAGTGCTAGTGACCCCACAGATACGCAGTATTTT; cdr3_aa: CSASDPTDTQYF
v_call: TRBV6-2/TRBV6-3; clone_size: many; d_call: NA; j_call: TRBJ2-3; cdr3_nt: TGTGCCAGCAGTTACCTACTAGAGGATACGCAGTATTTT; cdr3_aa: CASSYLLEDTQYF
v_call: TRBV6-2/TRBV6-3; clone_size: many; d_call: NA; j_call: TRBJ2-1; cdr3_nt: TGTGCCAGCAGCAACAGCAACAATGAGCAGTTCTTC; cdr3_aa: CASSNSNNEQFF
v_call: TRBV29-1; clone_size: many; d_call: TRBD1; j_call: TRBJ1-2; cdr3_nt: TGCAGCGTTGAGGGACAGGGCCCTTATGGCTACACCTTC; cdr3_aa: CSVEGQGPYGYTF
v_call: TRBV29-1; clone_size: many; d_call: NA; j_call: TRBJ2-7; cdr3_nt: TGCAGCGTTGTGAGTCAGGGCTCCTACGAGCAGTACTTC; cdr3_aa: CSVVSQGSYEQYF
v_call: TRBV7-2; clone_size: many; d_call: NA; j_call: TRBJ2-7; cdr3_nt: TGTGCCAGCAGCTTAGAGTCAGGGAGCTCCTACGAGCAGTACTTC; cdr3_aa: CASSLESGSSYEQYF
v_call: TRBV18; clone_size: many; d_call: NA; j_call: TRBJ2-4; cdr3_nt: TGTGCCAGCTCACCGGAACTAGCCAAAAACATTCAGTACTTC; cdr3_aa: CASSPELAKNIQYF
v_call: TRBV18; clone_size: many; d_call: NA; j_call: TRBJ1-1; cdr3_nt: TGTGCCAGCTCACCCCGGGACACGAACACTGAAGCTTTCTTT; cdr3_aa: CASSPRDTNTEAFF
v_call: TRBV20-1; clone_size: many; d_call: NA; j_call: TRBJ1-1; cdr3_nt: TGCAGTGCCAGTAAGAACACTGAAGCTTTCTTT; cdr3_aa: CSASKNTEAFF
v_call: TRBV20-1; clone_size: many; d_call: NA; j_call: TRBJ1-2; cdr3_nt: TGCAGTGCTGGATCAGGGGTGGGAGGCTACACCTTC; cdr3_aa: CSAGSGVGGYTF
v_call: TRBV21-1; clone_size: NA; d_call: NA; j_call: TRBJ2-5; cdr3_nt: TGTGCCAGCAGCAAAGTCGGGCAGGGAGGTCAGGAGACCCAGTACTTC; cdr3_aa: CASSKVGQGGQETQYF
v_call: TRBV5-1; clone_size: many; d_call: NA; j_call: TRBJ2-3; cdr3_nt: TGCGCCAGCAGCTTGGCCGCAGGGGCTAGCACAGATACGCAGTATTTT; cdr3_aa: CASSLAAGASTDTQYF
v_call: TRBV24-1; clone_size: many; d_call: TRBD2; j_call: TRBJ2-1; cdr3_nt: TGTGCCACCAGTGATCCCGAAGCGGGGCGAACCTACAATGAGCAGTTCTTC; cdr3_aa: CATSDPEAGRTYNEQFF
v_call: TRBV20-1; clone_size: NA; d_call: NA; j_call: TRBJ1-5; cdr3_nt: TGCAGTGCTAGCGGGGGGGCTCGGCAGCCCCAGCATTTT; cdr3_aa: CSASGGARQPQHF
v_call: TRBV29-1; clone_size: few; d_call: TRBD1; j_call: TRBJ2-1; cdr3_nt: TGCAGCACTAGACAGGGGAAGAATGAGCAGTTCTTC; cdr3_aa: CSTRQGKNEQFF
v_call: TRBV7-9; clone_size: many; d_call: NA; j_call: TRBJ1-4; cdr3_nt: TGTGCCAGCAGCCCTGATGGGGGACTCAATGAAAAACTGTTTTTT; cdr3_aa: CASSPDGGLNEKLFF
v_call: TRBV28; clone_size: many; d_call: NA; j_call: TRBJ1-2; cdr3_nt: TGTGCCAGCAGCCTCCCTGGGGGGTATAACTATGGCTACACCTTC; cdr3_aa: CASSLPGGYNYGYTF
v_call: TRBV20-1; clone_size: many; d_call: NA; j_call: TRBJ2-6; cdr3_nt: TGCAGTGCTAGAGACCTCGTGCAGGGGTTGACAAGCTCTGGGGCCAACGTCCTGACTTTC; cdr3_aa: CSARDLVQGLTSSGANVLTF
v_call: TRBV7-2; clone_size: few; d_call: NA; j_call: TRBJ2-2; cdr3_nt: TGTGCCAGCAGCTTAAGGGGCCGGGGGAACACCGGGGAGCTGTTTTTT; cdr3_aa: CASSLRGRGNTGELFF